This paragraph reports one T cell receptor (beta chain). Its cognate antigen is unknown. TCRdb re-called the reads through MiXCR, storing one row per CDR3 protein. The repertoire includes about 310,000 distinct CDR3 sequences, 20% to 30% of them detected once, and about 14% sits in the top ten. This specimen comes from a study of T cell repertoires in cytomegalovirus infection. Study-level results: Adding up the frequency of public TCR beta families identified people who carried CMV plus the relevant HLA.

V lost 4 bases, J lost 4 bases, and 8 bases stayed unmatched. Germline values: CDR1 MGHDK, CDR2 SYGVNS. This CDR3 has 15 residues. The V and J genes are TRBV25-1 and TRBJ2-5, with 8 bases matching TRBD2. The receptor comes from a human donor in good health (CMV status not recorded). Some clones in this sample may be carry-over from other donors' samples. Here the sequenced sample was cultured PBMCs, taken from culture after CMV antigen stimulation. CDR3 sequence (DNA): TGTGCCAGCAGTGTCACTAGCGGAGGTGGAGAGACCCAGTACTTC. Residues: CASSVTSGGGETQYF.